This T cell receptor (beta chain) was identified in a study of blood T cell repertoires in COVID-19. The table came from immunoSEQ multiplex PCR; TCRdb's copy has only in-frame clones and leaves some out. The sample has about 160,000 clones; roughly 84% are singletons. The CDR3 extends over 15 amino acids. CDR1 is SNHLY, CDR2 FYNNEI, per germline. Trimming cost V 2 bases and J 2 bases; bases outside gene matches: 5. The TCR was taken from a man in his fifties or sixties who had recovered from COVID-19. This chain connects TRBV2 to TRBJ1-2; 7 positions agree with TRBD1. Sequenced sample: peripheral blood. The CDR3 reads CASSEREQGNYGYTF. The CDR3 DNA sequence: TGTGCCAGCAGTGAAAGGGAACAGGGGAACTATGGCTACACCTTC.